One and the same sample provided the 2 T cell receptor beta chains below, sequenced in a study of cytomegalovirus exposure and HLA in healthy donors. PCR primers comprised 60 Vbeta and 13 Jbeta primers. Measured with immunoSEQ multiplex PCR; TCRdb has only the in-frame clones, and not every one. This table holds around 200,000 clones, approximately 81% found once. The sample consisted of PBMCs. Every receptor here comes from a woman aged 45-65 years in good health and CMV-seronegative.

J is TRBJ2-7 and V is TRBV7-2; the match to TRBD1 covers 10 bases. The CDR3 has 16 residues. V lost 4 bases to trimming and J lost 0 bases; unmatched junction nucleotides: 6. Germline CDR1 is SGHTA and CDR2 is FQGNSA. The CDR3 reads CASSWGWTGGSYEQYF. The CDR3 nucleotides are TGTGCCAGCAGCTGGGGGTGGACAGGGGGCTCCTACGAGCAGTACTTC.

This clone was counted only a few times. The chain is built from TRBV15 and TRBJ2-5; TRBD1 matches 9 bases. Trimming took 0 bases from V and 6 from J; bases not matched to a gene: 8. The CDR3 loop spans 16 amino acids. The germline V gene encodes CDR1 LNHNV and CDR2 YYDKDF (reference sequence). CDR3 residues: CATSRELDRGAKTQYF. The CDR3 coding sequence is TGTGCCACCAGCAGAGAGTTGGACAGGGGCGCGAAGACCCAGTACTTC.